The rows below give T cell receptor beta chains drawn from one sample of a study of post-analysis software for immune sequencing data. MiXCR was run by TCRdb on the PCR reads, yielding one entry per CDR3 protein. The sample carries fewer than 900,000 distinct CDR3 sequences, 40% to 55% recorded once. Sequencing input: blood. Source of these receptors: a girl aged 5 to 17 with multiple sclerosis. Both conserved end residues are part of each CDR3. The D gene is left open where the match is weak. Some rows mark clone size as missing; the rest say once, few, many or name a class of expanded clone.

J gene | V gene | clone size | D gene | CDR3 protein | CDR3 DNA
TRBJ2-1 | TRBV29-1 | few | TRBD2 | CSVPGLAVYNEQFF | TGCAGCGTTCCGGGACTAGCGGTCTACAATGAGCAGTTCTTC
TRBJ2-3 | TRBV7-2 | . | TRBD2 | CANSLELAGGPGDTQYF | TGTGCCAACAGCTTAGAACTAGCGGGAGGGCCGGGAGATACGCAGTATTTT
TRBJ2-1 | TRBV7-3 | . | . | CARYYPDCNNEQFF | TGTGCCAGATATTACCCAGATTGCAACAATGAGCAGTTCTTC
TRBJ2-6 | TRBV27 | . | TRBD1 | CASSLGQAYGANVLTF | TGTGCCAGCAGCCTTGGACAGGCTTATGGGGCCAACGTCCTGACTTTC
TRBJ2-5 | TRBV6-6 | few | . | CASSYKTLTRQETQYF | TGTGCCAGCAGTTACAAAACCTTGACCCGTCAAGAGACCCAGTACTTC
TRBJ2-1 | TRBV9 | few | . | CASSVGPLNEQFF | TGTGCCAGCAGCGTAGGACCGCTCAATGAGCAGTTCTTC
TRBJ2-7 | TRBV29-1 | . | . | CSVEAGSQGSYEQYF | TGCAGCGTTGAAGCTGGGAGTCAGGGTAGCTACGAGCAGTACTTC
TRBJ2-1 | TRBV24-1 | . | TRBD1 | CATSDWTGGVNEQFF | TGTGCCACCAGTGACTGGACAGGGGGCGTCAATGAGCAGTTCTTC
TRBJ2-7 | TRBV6-1 | . | TRBD2 | CASLGLASYEQYF | TGTGCCAGCCTAGGACTAGCGTCCTACGAGCAGTACTTC
TRBJ2-5 | TRBV5-1 | . | . | CASSLGGAGLGEQYF | TGCGCCAGCAGCTTGGGTGGCGCAGGATTGGGTGAGCAGTACTTC
TRBJ2-1 | TRBV20-1 | . | . | CSAGTRGSYNEQFF | TGCAGTGCTGGAACTAGGGGGTCCTACAATGAGCAGTTCTTC
TRBJ2-1 | TRBV29-1 | . | . | CSVRVPVYNEQFF | TGCAGCGTCCGGGTCCCGGTTTACAATGAGCAGTTCTTC
TRBJ1-3 | TRBV20-1 | few | . | CSARSPRGNTIYF | TGCAGTGCTAGATCCCCGCGTGGAAACACCATATATTTT
TRBJ2-1 | TRBV28 | . | . | CASSPFYEQFF | TGTGCCAGCAGCCCATTTTATGAGCAGTTCTTC
TRBJ2-5 | TRBV20-1 | few | . | CSARVPGRMETQYF | TGCAGTGCTAGAGTGCCAGGCCGCATGGAGACCCAGTACTTC
TRBJ2-7 | TRBV21-1 | few | . | CARSYSTYEQYF | TGTGCCAGAAGTTACTCAACCTACGAGCAGTACTTC
TRBJ2-1 | TRBV29-1 | few | . | CSGRRANGNEQFF | TGCAGCGGGCGGAGGGCCAATGGGAATGAGCAGTTCTTC
TRBJ1-2 | TRBV6-5 | . | . | CASSYSSQGGYTF | TGTGCCAGCAGTTACTCTTCCCAGGGAGGCTACACCTTC
TRBJ1-2 | TRBV27 | . | . | CASSFSPGAGYTF | TGTGCCAGCAGTTTCTCTCCGGGTGCAGGCTACACCTTC
TRBJ2-7 | TRBV7-9 | . | TRBD1 | CASSSRTGVIDEQYF | TGTGCCAGCAGCTCCCGGACAGGGGTAATCGACGAGCAGTACTTC
TRBJ2-3 | TRBV7-8 | few | TRBD2 | CASSLEEREWADTQYF | TGTGCCAGCAGCTTAGAGGAGCGGGAGTGGGCAGATACGCAGTATTTT
TRBJ2-3 | TRBV7-3 | few | TRBD1 | CASSSYRGDTQYF | TGTGCCAGCAGCTCCTACAGGGGAGATACGCAGTATTTT
TRBJ2-1 | TRBV5-1 | few | . | CASSVADAYNEQFF | TGCGCCAGCAGCGTGGCTGACGCCTACAATGAGCAGTTCTTC
TRBJ2-3 | TRBV20-1 | . | . | CSASGAAADTQYF | TGCAGTGCTAGTGGAGCGGCTGCCGATACGCAGTATTTT
TRBJ2-7 | TRBV4-2 | . | TRBD2 | CASSQESGGRSYEQYF | TGTGCCAGCAGCCAAGAAAGCGGCGGGAGGTCCTACGAGCAGTACTTC
TRBJ2-7 | TRBV20-1 | . | . | CSARTYSYEQYF | TGCAGTGCTCGGACGTATTCCTACGAGCAGTACTTC
TRBJ2-2 | TRBV20-1 | . | TRBD2 | CSARVAGVTGELFF | TGCAGTGCTAGAGTTGCGGGAGTAACCGGGGAGCTGTTTTTT
TRBJ1-2 | TRBV29-1 | . | . | CSVEPPSQIEGGYTF | TGCAGCGTTGAGCCCCCCTCCCAGATAGAGGGTGGCTACACCTTC
TRBJ2-7 | TRBV20-1 | few | TRBD2 | CSANLRLAGDIEQYF | TGCAGTGCCAACCTAAGACTAGCGGGAGATATCGAGCAGTACTTC
TRBJ1-1 | TRBV29-1 | . | . | CSVEEDGQSEAFF | TGCAGCGTTGAGGAAGACGGCCAGTCTGAAGCTTTCTTT
TRBJ2-7 | TRBV7-9 | . | . | CASSLVSVSYEQYF | TGTGCCAGCAGCTTAGTGTCAGTCTCCTACGAGCAGTACTTC
TRBJ1-6 | TRBV4-1 | few | TRBD1 | CASSQGDREDSPLHF | TGCGCCAGCAGCCAAGGGGACAGGGAGGATTCACCCCTCCACTTT
TRBJ2-7 | TRBV4-1 | few | TRBD2 | CASSQGGGLANEQYF | TGCGCCAGCAGCCAAGGGGGGGGACTAGCGAACGAGCAGTACTTC
TRBJ2-7 | TRBV27 | few | . | CASSLQGIDYEQYF | TGTGCCAGCAGTTTACAGGGGATCGATTACGAGCAGTACTTC
TRBJ1-2 | TRBV15 | . | . | CATSRDTGLPSYGYTF | TGTGCCACCAGCAGAGACACAGGGTTGCCCTCCTATGGCTACACCTTC
TRBJ1-2 | TRBV28 | . | TRBD1 | CASSSGGQDYGYTF | TGTGCCAGCAGTTCAGGGGGCCAGGACTATGGCTACACCTTC